The clone carrying this TCR beta chain showed up many times. Its cognate antigen is unknown. TCRdb analysed the 5' RACE reads with MiXCR anew, one entry per CDR3 protein. The sample contains some 280,000 distinct CDR3 sequences, roughly 16% of which appear only once. This sample was included in a study of T-cell memory formation after mild COVID-19. As for the study in general: Among the donors, TCR clusters were largely specific to each donor. Study-wide findings and caveats: Day 15 to 85 contractors were CD4/CD8 balanced; later expanders leaned CD4+.

The sequencing input was PBMCs or a T cell subset sorted from them (not recorded which). The TCR originated in a man younger than 35 who had mild COVID-19 (a few samples of this study predate the infection). Cell type and time point are not known.

This CDR3 is CASSFLAVGYEQYF. The CDR3 DNA reads as TGTGCCAGCAGCTTTTTAGCGGTGGGCTACGAGCAGTACTTC. The rearrangement uses TRBV7-2 and TRBJ2-7, with TRBD2 as a possible D gene (6 bases). Trimming shortened V by 3 bases and J by 3 bases, and 12 bases separated the two germline ends. The germline V gene encodes CDR1 SGHTA and CDR2 FQGNSA. The CDR3 sequence is 14 residues long.